These T cell receptor beta chains were read from a single sample in a study of early T cells in non-severe SARS-CoV-2 infection. MiXCR, applied by TCRdb to the 5' RACE reads, yields one record per CDR3 protein. The sample yields over 60,000 distinct CDR3 sequences, around 11% seen once. The sample in question was whole blood, obtained at baseline. The receptors here all came from an adult who was a healthcare worker with PCR-confirmed SARS-CoV-2 infection or an uninfected control (not recorded which). CDR3s include the opening cysteine and the closing phenylalanine or tryptophan. Each record gives: CDR3 DNA, CDR3 protein, V gene, J gene, clone size, D gene. A D gene is named only where the DNA matches it firmly. Only part of the rows carry a size: once, few, many, or a class if the clone is expanded.

TGCGCCAGCAGCCAGGGGAGGACGCTGCAGCAGTTCTTC	CASSQGRTLQQFF	TRBV4-3	TRBJ2-1	NA	NA
TGTGCCAGCGCCCAACCAAATCAGCCCCAGCATTTT	CASAQPNQPQHF	TRBV6-2/TRBV6-3	TRBJ1-5	many	NA
TGCGCCAGCAGCTTGGACGGACAGCAGCCTAATTCACCCCTCCACTTT	CASSLDGQQPNSPLHF	TRBV5-1	TRBJ1-6	NA	NA
TGTGCCAGCAGGGCACCGGGACGGACATATGGCTACACCTTC	CASRAPGRTYGYTF	TRBV12-3/TRBV12-4	TRBJ1-2	few	NA
TGTGCCAGCAGTGATTTCAGACAGGCACTCACTGAAGCTTTCTTT	CASSDFRQALTEAFF	TRBV2	TRBJ1-1	NA	NA
TGTGCCAGCAGCGCCGCACTAGCAACCGGGGAGCTGTTTTTT	CASSAALATGELFF	TRBV11-2	TRBJ2-2	few	NA
TGCAGTGCCCAACGGACAGAGCAGTTCTTC	CSAQRTEQFF	TRBV20-1	TRBJ2-1	few	NA
TGTGCCAGCACCCCAGGAGACTCTCTCGACGAGCAGTACTTC	CASTPGDSLDEQYF	TRBV12-3/TRBV12-4	TRBJ2-7	many	NA
TGTGCCAGCAGGCCGTCCGGGACTAGCAATGAGCAGTTCTTC	CASRPSGTSNEQFF	TRBV6-6	TRBJ2-1	NA	TRBD2
TGTGCCAGCAGCCTTGGGGCTGAAGCTTTCTTT	CASSLGAEAFF	TRBV11-2	TRBJ1-1	NA	NA
TGTGCCAGCGCTGACGGGGGGGCCTACAATGAGCAGTTCTTC	CASADGGAYNEQFF	TRBV7-2	TRBJ2-1	many	TRBD2
TGTGCCAGCAGTAGATCTGCAACTAATGAAAAACTGTTTTTT	CASSRSATNEKLFF	TRBV11-2	TRBJ1-4	NA	NA
TGCAGTGCTTCCGACTGGAACACTGAAGCTTTCTTT	CSASDWNTEAFF	TRBV20-1	TRBJ1-1	many	NA
TGTGCCAGCAGCCAGGGACAGGGGAACACCGGGGAGCTGTTTTTT	CASSQGQGNTGELFF	TRBV3-1	TRBJ2-2	once	TRBD1
TGTGCCAGCAGCATATATACTGAAGCTTTCTTT	CASSIYTEAFF	TRBV7-2	TRBJ1-1	few	NA
TGTGCCAGCAGCGAAGGGACAATGAATTCACCCCTCCACTTT	CASSEGTMNSPLHF	TRBV9	TRBJ1-6	few	NA
TGTGCCAGCAGTTCCAACTTGGGGGGCGAAATCACTGAAGCTTTCTTT	CASSSNLGGEITEAFF	TRBV12-3/TRBV12-4	TRBJ1-1	few	NA
TGTGCCACCAGCAGAGTCTCCTCGCCCCAGCATTTT	CATSRVSSPQHF	TRBV15	TRBJ1-5	NA	NA
TGTGCCAGCAGTTGGGGGTCCGTTGAGACCCAGTACTTC	CASSWGSVETQYF	TRBV2	TRBJ2-5	few	NA
TGTGCCAGCACCGGGGGGGAGGGTAAAGATGTCGAGCAGTACTTC	CASTGGEGKDVEQYF	TRBV25-1	TRBJ2-7	NA	TRBD2
TGTGCCAGCAGCCGGGGACAGAGCTACGAGCAGTACTTC	CASSRGQSYEQYF	TRBV6-5	TRBJ2-7	many	TRBD1
TGTGCCAGCAGCGGCGGCCTGGGAGGTACGTCCGAGCAGTACTTC	CASSGGLGGTSEQYF	TRBV9	TRBJ2-7	NA	NA
TGTGCCAGCAGTTACTCTTTCGAGCAGTTCTTC	CASSYSFEQFF	TRBV6-6	TRBJ2-1	few	NA
TGCGCCAGCAGTGAAGACATCGGGACTAGCGGGGGCCCAGATACGCAGTATTTT	CASSEDIGTSGGPDTQYF	TRBV10-2	TRBJ2-3	NA	TRBD2
TGTGCCAGCAGTTTTGACGGAGAAAGACTGTTTTTT	CASSFDGERLFF	TRBV5-8	TRBJ1-4	few	NA
TGCAGTGTCCAAGGGGACAGGGATCACAATGAGCAGTTCTTC	CSVQGDRDHNEQFF	TRBV20-1	TRBJ2-1	NA	TRBD1
TGTGCCAGCTGCGAGATATATGGAGACTACACCTTC	CASCEIYGDYTF	TRBV6-2/TRBV6-3	TRBJ1-2	many	NA
TGTGCCAGCAGCCCCACCCGGACAGCCTACGAGCAGTACTTC	CASSPTRTAYEQYF	TRBV7-9	TRBJ2-7	NA	NA
TGCAGCGCTCTCGGTCCTTACGAGCAGTACTTC	CSALGPYEQYF	TRBV29-1	TRBJ2-7	NA	NA
TGTGCCAGCAGCTTACTAGCTAGCGAGCAGTTCTTC	CASSLLASEQFF	TRBV7-9	TRBJ2-1	few	NA
TGTGCCAGCAGCTTAACACCCGCCTACGAGCAGTACTTC	CASSLTPAYEQYF	TRBV11-2	TRBJ2-7	few	NA
TGTGCCAGCAGTGATGAGGGGTACCAAGAGACCCAGTACTTC	CASSDEGYQETQYF	TRBV2	TRBJ2-5	NA	NA
TGCGCCAGCAGCCCCGGGACAAATACCGGGGAGCTGTTTTTT	CASSPGTNTGELFF	TRBV5-1	TRBJ2-2	many	NA
TGTGCCAGCAGCCCTAGGGGGGGCAGTGGGGCCAACGTCCTGACTTTC	CASSPRGGSGANVLTF	TRBV2	TRBJ2-6	NA	NA
TGCGCCAGCAGCTTGGGGGCGACAGGGTATAATTCACCCCTCCACTTT	CASSLGATGYNSPLHF	TRBV5-1	TRBJ1-6	few	TRBD1
TGTGCCAGCAAACAGGGCTCCGATCGCTACACCTTC	CASKQGSDRYTF	TRBV2	TRBJ1-2	NA	NA
TGTGCCAGCAGCTTCCAGACAGGAACCGCCTACAATGAGCAGTTCTTC	CASSFQTGTAYNEQFF	TRBV11-2	TRBJ2-1	NA	NA
TGCGCCAGCAGCCAATCCTGGGGAGATTACTCCTACGAGCAGTACTTC	CASSQSWGDYSYEQYF	TRBV4-3	TRBJ2-7	few	NA
TGCAGTGCTAGGAAGACCGGTTACAATGAGCAGTTCTTC	CSARKTGYNEQFF	TRBV20-1	TRBJ2-1	few	NA
TGTGCCAGCAGCTTCAGGGGGCGAGGCACTGAAGCTTTCTTT	CASSFRGRGTEAFF	TRBV7-2	TRBJ1-1	many	TRBD1
TGCAGTGCTAGCGGACGACAGGGGGCGCAGGAAAAACTGTTTTTT	CSASGRQGAQEKLFF	TRBV20-1	TRBJ1-4	NA	TRBD1